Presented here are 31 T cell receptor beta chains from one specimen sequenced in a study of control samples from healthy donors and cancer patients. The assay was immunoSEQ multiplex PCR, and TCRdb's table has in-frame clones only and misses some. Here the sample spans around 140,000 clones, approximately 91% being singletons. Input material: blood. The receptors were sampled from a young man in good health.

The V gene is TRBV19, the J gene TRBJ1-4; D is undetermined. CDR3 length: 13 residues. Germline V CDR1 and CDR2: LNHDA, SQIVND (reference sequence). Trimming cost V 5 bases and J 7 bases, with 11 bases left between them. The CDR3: CASSDRAGEKLFF. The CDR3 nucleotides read TGTGCCAGTAGTGACCGGGCCGGTGAAAAACTGTTTTTT. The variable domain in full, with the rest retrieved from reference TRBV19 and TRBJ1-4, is DGGITQSPKYLFRKEGQNVTLSCEQNLNHDAMYWYRQDPGQGLRLIYYSQIVNDFQKGDIAEGYSVSREKKESFPLTVTSAQKNPTAFYLCASSDRAGEKLFFGSGTQLSVL.

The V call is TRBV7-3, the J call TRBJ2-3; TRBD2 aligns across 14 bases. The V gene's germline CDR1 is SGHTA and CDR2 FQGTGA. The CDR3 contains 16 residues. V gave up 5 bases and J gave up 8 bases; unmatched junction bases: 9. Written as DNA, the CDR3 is TGTGCCAGCAGCCCTGAGGGACTAGCGGGGGTTAGTACGCAGTATTTT. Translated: CASSPEGLAGVSTQYF.

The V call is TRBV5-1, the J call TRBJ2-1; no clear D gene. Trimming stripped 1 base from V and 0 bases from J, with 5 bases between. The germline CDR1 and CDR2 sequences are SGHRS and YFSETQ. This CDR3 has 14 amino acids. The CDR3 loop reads CASSLTSSYNEQFF. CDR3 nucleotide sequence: TGCGCCAGCAGCTTGACGAGCTCCTACAATGAGCAGTTCTTC.

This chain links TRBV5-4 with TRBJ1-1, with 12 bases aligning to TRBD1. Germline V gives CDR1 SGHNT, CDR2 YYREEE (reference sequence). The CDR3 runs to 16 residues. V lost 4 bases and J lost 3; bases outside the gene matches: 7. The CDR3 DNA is TGTGCCAGCAGCCCAGGGACAGGGGGCAGGGACACTGAAGCTTTCTTT. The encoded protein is CASSPGTGGRDTEAFF. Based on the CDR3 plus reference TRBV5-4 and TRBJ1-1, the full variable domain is ETGVTQSPTHLIKTRGQQVTLRCSSQSGHNTVSWYQQALGQGPQFIFQYYREEENGRGNFPPRFSGLQFPNYSSELNVNALELDDSALYLCASSPGTGGRDTEAFFGQGTRLTVV.

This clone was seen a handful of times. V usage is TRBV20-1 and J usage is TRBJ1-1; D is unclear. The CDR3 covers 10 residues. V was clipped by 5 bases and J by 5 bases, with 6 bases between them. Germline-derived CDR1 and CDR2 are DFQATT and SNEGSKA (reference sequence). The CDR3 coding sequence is TGCAGTGCTCACCAAACTGAAGCTTTCTTT. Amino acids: CSAHQTEAFF.

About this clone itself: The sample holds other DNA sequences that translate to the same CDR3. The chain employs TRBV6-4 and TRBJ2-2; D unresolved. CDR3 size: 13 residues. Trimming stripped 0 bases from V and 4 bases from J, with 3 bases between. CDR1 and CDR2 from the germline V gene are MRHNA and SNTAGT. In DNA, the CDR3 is TGTGCCAGCAGTGACTCGGGCACCGGGGAGCTGTTTTTT. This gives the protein CASSDSGTGELFF.

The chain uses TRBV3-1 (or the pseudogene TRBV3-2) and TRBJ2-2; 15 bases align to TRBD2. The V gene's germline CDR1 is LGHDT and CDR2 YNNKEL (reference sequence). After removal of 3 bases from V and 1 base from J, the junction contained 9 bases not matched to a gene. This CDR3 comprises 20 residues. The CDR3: CASSQEAWGLAGGNTGELFF. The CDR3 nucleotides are TGTGCCAGCAGCCAGGAAGCGTGGGGACTAGCGGGGGGGAACACCGGGGAGCTGTTTTTT.

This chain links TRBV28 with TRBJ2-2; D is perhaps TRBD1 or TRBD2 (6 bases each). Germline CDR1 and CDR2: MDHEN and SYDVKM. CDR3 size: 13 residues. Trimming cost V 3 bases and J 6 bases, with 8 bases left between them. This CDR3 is CASSFRGPGELFF. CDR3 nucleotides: TGTGCCAGCAGTTTTCGGGGGCCCGGGGAGCTGTTTTTT.

Here the CDR3 reads CATSRDQGRNQPQHF. CDR3 nucleotides: TGTGCCACCAGCAGAGATCAGGGTAGGAATCAGCCCCAGCATTTT. The rearrangement uses TRBV15 and TRBJ1-5, with D tentatively TRBD1 (5 bases). The V and J ends lost 0 bases and 4 bases respectively, with 10 bases between them. The CDR3 consists of 15 residues. Germline assignment: CDR1 LNHNV and CDR2 YYDKDF (reference sequence). Full variable domain (rest looked up from reference TRBV15 and TRBJ1-5): DAMVIQNPRYQVTQFGKPVTLSCSQTLNHNVMYWYQQKSSQAPKLLFHYYDKDFNNEADTPDNFQSRRPNTSFCFLDIRSPGLGDTAMYLCATSRDQGRNQPQHFGDGTRLSIL.

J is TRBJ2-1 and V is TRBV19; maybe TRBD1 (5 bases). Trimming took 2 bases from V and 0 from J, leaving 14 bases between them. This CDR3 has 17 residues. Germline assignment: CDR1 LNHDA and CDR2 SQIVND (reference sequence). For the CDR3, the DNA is TGTGCCAGTAGTATACGCATAGACAGTTTCTCCTACAATGAGCAGTTCTTC. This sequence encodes CASSIRIDSFSYNEQFF.

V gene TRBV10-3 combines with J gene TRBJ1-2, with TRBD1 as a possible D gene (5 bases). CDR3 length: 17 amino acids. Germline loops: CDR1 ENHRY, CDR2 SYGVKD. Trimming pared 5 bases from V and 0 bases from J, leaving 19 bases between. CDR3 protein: CAISPDSSGISNYGYTF. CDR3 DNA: TGTGCCATCAGTCCAGACTCTTCAGGGATCTCTAACTATGGCTACACCTTC.

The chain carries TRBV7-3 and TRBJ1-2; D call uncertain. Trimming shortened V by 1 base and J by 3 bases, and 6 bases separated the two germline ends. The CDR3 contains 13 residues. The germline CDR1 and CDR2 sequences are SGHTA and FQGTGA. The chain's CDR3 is CASSLNGDYGYTF. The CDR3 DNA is TGTGCCAGCAGCTTAAATGGTGACTATGGCTACACCTTC.

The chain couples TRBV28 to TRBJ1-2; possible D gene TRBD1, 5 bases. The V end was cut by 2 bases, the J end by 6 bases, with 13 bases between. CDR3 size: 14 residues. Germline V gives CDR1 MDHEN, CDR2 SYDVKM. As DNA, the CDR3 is TGTGCCAGCAGTTTACCAGGGCCACCCGATGGCTACACCTTC. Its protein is CASSLPGPPDGYTF.

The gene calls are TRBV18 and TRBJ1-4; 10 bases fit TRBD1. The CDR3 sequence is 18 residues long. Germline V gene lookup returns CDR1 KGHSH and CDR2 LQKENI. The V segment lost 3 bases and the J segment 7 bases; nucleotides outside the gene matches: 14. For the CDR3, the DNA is TGTGCCAGCTCACCCGACAGGGGGCGAAAAGAAAGAGTTGAAAAACTGTTTTTT. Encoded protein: CASSPDRGRKERVEKLFF.

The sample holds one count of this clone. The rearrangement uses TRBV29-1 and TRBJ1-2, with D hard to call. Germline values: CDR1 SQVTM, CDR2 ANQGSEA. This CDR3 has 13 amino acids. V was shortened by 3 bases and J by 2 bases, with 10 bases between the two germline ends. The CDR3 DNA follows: TGCAGCGTTGAGAACAGTCGAAACTATGGCTACACCTTC. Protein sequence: CSVENSRNYGYTF.

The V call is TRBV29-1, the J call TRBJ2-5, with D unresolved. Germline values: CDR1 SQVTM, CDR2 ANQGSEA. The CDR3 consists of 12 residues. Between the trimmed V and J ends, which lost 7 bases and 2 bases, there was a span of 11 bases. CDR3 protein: CSATVQQETQYF. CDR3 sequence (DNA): TGCAGCGCCACAGTCCAGCAAGAGACCCAGTACTTC.

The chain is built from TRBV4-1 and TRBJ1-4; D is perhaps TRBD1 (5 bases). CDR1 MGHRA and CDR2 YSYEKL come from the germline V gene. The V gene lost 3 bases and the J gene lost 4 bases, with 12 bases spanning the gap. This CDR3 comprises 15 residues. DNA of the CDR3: TGCGCCAGCAGCCACCGGGACCGAAATAATGAAAAACTGTTTTTT. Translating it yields CASSHRDRNNEKLFF.

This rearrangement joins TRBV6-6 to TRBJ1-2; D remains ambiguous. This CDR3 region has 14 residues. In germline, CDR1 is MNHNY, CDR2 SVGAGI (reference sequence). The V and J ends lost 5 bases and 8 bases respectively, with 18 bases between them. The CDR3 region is CASSLPTGDSGYTF. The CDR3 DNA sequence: TGTGCCAGCAGTCTCCCTACCGGGGATTCGGGCTACACCTTC.

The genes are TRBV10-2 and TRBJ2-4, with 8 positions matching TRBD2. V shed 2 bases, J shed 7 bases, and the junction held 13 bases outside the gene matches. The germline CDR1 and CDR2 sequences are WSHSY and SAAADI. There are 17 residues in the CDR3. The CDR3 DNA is TGCGCCAGCAGTGAGACGGGACTCGTAGCGGGGAGGAACATTCAGTACTTC. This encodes CASSETGLVAGRNIQYF.

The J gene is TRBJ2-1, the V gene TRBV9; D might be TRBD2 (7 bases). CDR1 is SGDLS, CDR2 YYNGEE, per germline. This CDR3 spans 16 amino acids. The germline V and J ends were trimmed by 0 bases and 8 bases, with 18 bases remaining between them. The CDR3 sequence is CASSVEGGGLSYEQFF. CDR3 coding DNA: TGTGCCAGCAGCGTAGAGGGAGGGGGGCTATCGTATGAGCAGTTCTTC.

CDR3: CASIQGNNQPQHF. CDR3 nucleotides: TGTGCCAGCATCCAGGGGAACAATCAGCCCCAGCATTTT. The chain carries TRBV6-5 and TRBJ1-5; TRBD1 might be the D (6 bases). With 7 bases removed from V and 3 bases from J, the gap between germline ends came to 10 bases. Germline assignment: CDR1 MNHEY and CDR2 SVGAGI. CDR3 length: 13 residues.

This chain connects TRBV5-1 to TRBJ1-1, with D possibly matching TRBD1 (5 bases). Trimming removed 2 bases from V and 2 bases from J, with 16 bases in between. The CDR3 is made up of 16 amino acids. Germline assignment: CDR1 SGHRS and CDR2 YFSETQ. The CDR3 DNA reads TGCGCCAGCAGCTTCGGGGGGTATGCACCAAACACTGAAGCTTTCTTT. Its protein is CASSFGGYAPNTEAFF.

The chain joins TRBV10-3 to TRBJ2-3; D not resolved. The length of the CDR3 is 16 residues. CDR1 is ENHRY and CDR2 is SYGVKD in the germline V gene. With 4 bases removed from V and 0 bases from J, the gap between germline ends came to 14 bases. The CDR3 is CAISGPGVESTDTQYF. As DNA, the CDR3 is TGTGCCATCAGTGGTCCTGGGGTTGAAAGCACAGATACGCAGTATTTT.

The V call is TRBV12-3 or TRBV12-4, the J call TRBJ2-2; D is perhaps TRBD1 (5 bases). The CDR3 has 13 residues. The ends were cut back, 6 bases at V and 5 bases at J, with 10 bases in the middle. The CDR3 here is CASRGRGTGELFF. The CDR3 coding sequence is TGTGCCAGCAGGGGGCGAGGAACCGGGGAGCTGTTTTTT.

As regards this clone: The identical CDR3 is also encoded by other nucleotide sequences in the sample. CDR3 in DNA: TGCGCCAGCAGCTTGGCCGGGACAGGGTCCTACGAGCAGTACTTC. As protein: CASSLAGTGSYEQYF. J is TRBJ2-7 and V is TRBV5-1; 9 nucleotides align to TRBD1. Germline V gene sequence: CDR1 SGHRS, CDR2 YFSETQ. J was trimmed by 1 base and V by 0 bases; bases with no gene match: 2. This CDR3 comprises 15 residues.

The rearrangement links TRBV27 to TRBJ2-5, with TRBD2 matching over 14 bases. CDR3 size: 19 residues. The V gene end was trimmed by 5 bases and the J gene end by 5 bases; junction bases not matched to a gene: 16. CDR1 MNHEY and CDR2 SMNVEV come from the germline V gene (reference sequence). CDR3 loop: CASSLIEGLAGALCETQYF. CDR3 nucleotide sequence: TGTGCCAGCAGTCTTATAGAGGGACTAGCGGGGGCCCTATGTGAGACCCAGTACTTC.

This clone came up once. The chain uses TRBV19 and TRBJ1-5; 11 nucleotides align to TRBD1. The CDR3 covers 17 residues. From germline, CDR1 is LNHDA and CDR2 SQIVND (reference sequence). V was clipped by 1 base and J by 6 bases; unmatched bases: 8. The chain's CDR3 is CASSIARTGTGGQPQHF. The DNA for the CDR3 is TGTGCCAGTAGTATAGCCCGGACCGGGACAGGGGGTCAGCCCCAGCATTTT.

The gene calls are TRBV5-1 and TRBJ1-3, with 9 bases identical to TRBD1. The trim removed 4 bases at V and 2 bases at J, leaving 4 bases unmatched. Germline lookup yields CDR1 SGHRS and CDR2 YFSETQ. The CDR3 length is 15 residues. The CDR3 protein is CASSIGDRAGNTIYF. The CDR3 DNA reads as TGCGCCAGCAGCATTGGGGACAGGGCTGGAAACACCATATATTTT. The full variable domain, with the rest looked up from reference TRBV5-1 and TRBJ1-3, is KAGVTQTPRYLIKTRGQQVTLSCSPISGHRSVSWYQQTPGQGLQFLFEYFSETQRNKGNFPGRFSGRQFSNSRSEMNVSTLELGDSALYLCASSIGDRAGNTIYFGEGSWLTVV.

CDR3 sequence reads: CSVEFLMSSYNEQFF. CDR3 DNA: TGCAGCGTTGAATTCCTCATGAGCTCCTACAATGAGCAGTTCTTC. The chain carries TRBV29-1 and TRBJ2-1; no definite D call. V lost 2 bases and J lost 0, with 11 bases in between. Germline V lookup: CDR1 SQVTM, CDR2 ANQGSEA. This CDR3 spans 15 amino acids.

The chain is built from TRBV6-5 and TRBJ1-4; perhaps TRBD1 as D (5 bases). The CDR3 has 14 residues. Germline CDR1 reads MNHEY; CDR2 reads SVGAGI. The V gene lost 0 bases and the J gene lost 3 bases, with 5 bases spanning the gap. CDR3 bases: TGTGCCAGCAGTTACTCAGGGGCTAATGAAAAACTGTTTTTT. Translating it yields CASSYSGANEKLFF.

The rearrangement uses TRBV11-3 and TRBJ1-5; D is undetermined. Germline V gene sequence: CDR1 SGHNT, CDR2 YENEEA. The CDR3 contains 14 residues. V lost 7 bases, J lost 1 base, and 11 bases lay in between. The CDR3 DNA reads TGTGCCAGCACCCACCGAGGGAGCAATCAGCCCCAGCATTTT. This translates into CASTHRGSNQPQHF.